This T cell receptor (beta chain) was captured by sequencing in a study of blood T cell repertoires in COVID-19. The cohort comprised adults aged about 18 to 100 years residing in approximately 25 US areas. TCRdb's copy holds only in-frame clones and misses some; the assay was immunoSEQ multiplex PCR. The table lists hundreds of thousands of clones, around 84% of them singletons, with 3.5% to 5.5% in the top ten. The CDR3 has 16 amino acids. The germline CDR1 and CDR2 sequences are KGHSH and LQKENI. J gave up 0 bases and V 4 bases, and 8 bases lay outside the gene matches. Specimen: PBMCs or T cells enriched from blood (not recorded which). The V call is TRBV18, the J call TRBJ1-1, with 7 bases matching TRBD1. The receptor comes from a young man with acute COVID-19. CDR3 DNA: TGTGCCAGCTCACTAAGACAGGGTCACCTGAACACTGAAGCTTTCTTT. As protein: CASSLRQGHLNTEAFF. Using reference TRBV18 and TRBJ1-1 for the parts outside the CDR3, the full variable domain is NAGVMQNPRHLVRRRGQEARLRCSPMKGHSHVYWYRQLPEEGLKFMVYLQKENIIDESGMPKERFSAEFPKEGPSILRIQQVVRGDSAAYFCASSLRQGHLNTEAFFGQGTRLTVV.